The 18 T cell receptor beta chains below come from one sample, sequenced in a study of T cells in Graves' hyperthyroidism and ophthalmopathy (dated by TCRdb to the late 2010s). The library relied on multiplex PCR. The instrument was an Illumina HiSeq 2000. The TCR beta CDR3 regions were amplified from RNA transcripts. For the first round of RT-PCR on the TCR CDR3, the HTBI primer set was used together with the Qiagen OneStep RT-PCR kit. The public reads were reanalyzed by TCRdb: fastp trimming at Q25, MiXCR alignment, in-frame beta chains only. Each entry merges the rows of one CDR3 protein and shows their most common DNA and genes. The sample yields roughly 700,000 distinct CDR3 sequences; 12% to 15% were counted once. 10% of the sample is taken by the ten largest. The sequenced material came from blood. Every receptor here comes from a woman younger than 30 with Graves' hyperthyroidism.

CDR3 in amino acids: CSAKFPGTGGIYGYTF. The CDR3 DNA reads TGCAGTGCTAAATTTCCCGGGACAGGGGGAATCTATGGCTACACCTTC. The genes are TRBV20-1 and TRBJ1-2; TRBD1 agrees at 11 bases. The CDR3 contains 16 residues. The V segment lost 4 bases and the J segment 4 bases; nucleotides outside the gene matches: 11. Germline assignment: CDR1 DFQATT and CDR2 SNEGSKA (reference sequence).

This clonotype was counted many times. This chain joins TRBV29-1 and TRBJ1-5; tentative D call: TRBD1 (5 bases). Germline V gene lookup returns CDR1 SQVTM and CDR2 ANQGSEA. With 5 bases removed from V and 2 bases from J, the gap between germline ends came to 7 bases. The CDR3 runs 12 residues. CDR3 in amino acids: CSVLQGNQPQHF. Here the CDR3 DNA reads TGCAGCGTTCTACAGGGCAATCAGCCCCAGCATTTT.

This clonotype was counted many times. V usage is TRBV20-1 and J usage is TRBJ2-1; 9 nucleotides match TRBD1. The CDR3 covers 14 residues. Germline-derived CDR1 and CDR2 are DFQATT and SNEGSKA (reference sequence). V shed 6 bases and J 7 bases; nucleotides not matched to a gene: 10. CDR3 in amino acids: CSARSGQGGNEQFF. In nucleotides, the CDR3 is TGCAGTGCCCGATCGGGACAGGGCGGAAATGAGCAGTTCTTC.

The rearrangement uses TRBV5-1 and TRBJ1-1; TRBD1 matches 7 bases. Per germline, CDR1 SGHRS and CDR2 YFSETQ. The CDR3 has 13 amino acids. Losses at the gene ends were 3 bases for V and 3 bases for J; bases not matched to a gene: 2. The CDR3 loop is CASSYQGDTEAFF. CDR3 bases: TGCGCCAGCAGCTATCAGGGGGACACTGAAGCTTTCTTT.

The V gene is TRBV20-1, the J gene TRBJ2-1; 12 bases match TRBD2. CDR3 size: 14 residues. The junction had 6 bases not matched to a gene; V was cut back by 3 bases and J by 9 bases. Germline V lookup: CDR1 DFQATT, CDR2 SNEGSKA (reference sequence). CDR3 nucleotides: TGCAGTGCTAGGGTGACTAGCGGGAGTATTGAGCAGTTCTTC. Translation: CSARVTSGSIEQFF.

In this sample, this clonotype turned up a few times. V is TRBV10-3 and J is TRBJ1-4, with 10 bases aligning to TRBD1. Germline CDR1 reads ENHRY; CDR2 reads SYGVKD. This CDR3 is built from 13 residues. Germline trimming cut 6 bases from V and 8 bases from J; bases unmatched to any gene: 3. CDR3 DNA sequence: TGTGCCATCAGCGCGGACAGGGGGGAAAAACTGTTTTTT. Translated: CAISADRGEKLFF.

V and J are TRBV27 and TRBJ2-2; TRBD2 matches at 13 bases. CDR1 and CDR2 from the germline V gene are MNHEY and SMNVEV (reference sequence). The junction had 15 bases not matched to a gene; V was cut back by 0 bases and J by 8 bases. The CDR3 loop spans 20 amino acids. The CDR3 nucleotides read TGTGCCAGCAGTTTATCCGTGTCGGGACTAGCGGGACCTGGTCGGGGGGAGCTGTTTTTT. Residues: CASSLSVSGLAGPGRGELFF.

This clonotype has a count of ten or more. The J gene is TRBJ2-2, the V gene TRBV13; 7 bases align to TRBD1. The V segment lost 5 bases and the J segment 6 bases; nucleotides outside the gene matches: 18. In germline, CDR1 is PRHDT, CDR2 FYEKMQ (reference sequence). There are 18 residues in the CDR3. The CDR3 DNA reads as TGTGCCAGCAGCCATGCGGACAGGATTCACAATCGCCCCGGGGAGCTGTTTTTT. This encodes CASSHADRIHNRPGELFF.

This clonotype was seen at least ten times. V usage is TRBV24-1 and J usage is TRBJ2-5, with a possible D match to TRBD2 (6 bases). Between the trimmed V and J ends, which lost 3 bases and 5 bases, there was a span of 6 bases. Germline V lookup: CDR1 KGHDR, CDR2 SFDVKD. The CDR3 runs to 12 residues. As DNA, the CDR3 is TGTGCCACCAGTGATGGGGGGGAGACCCAGTACTTC. Its translation: CATSDGGETQYF.

The genes are TRBV3-1 and TRBJ1-3, with D maybe TRBD1 (5 bases). The CDR3 spans 15 residues. V was cut by 4 bases and J by 0 bases, with 10 bases left in between. Germline V gives CDR1 LGHDT, CDR2 YNNKEL (reference sequence). The CDR3 DNA reads as TGTGCCAGCAGCCCTTCGACAGTCTCTGGAAACACCATATATTTT. It translates to CASSPSTVSGNTIYF.

The chain is built from TRBV24-1 and TRBJ2-1; D uncertain. The V gene's germline CDR1 is KGHDR and CDR2 SFDVKD. Trimming cost V 2 bases and J 0 bases, with 10 bases left between them. The CDR3 covers 16 residues. CDR3 residues: CATSDSSFYSYNEQFF. Here the CDR3 DNA reads TGTGCCACCAGTGATTCATCATTCTACTCCTACAATGAGCAGTTCTTC.

Many counts were recorded for this clonotype. The chain links TRBV18 to TRBJ1-6; D remains ambiguous. The V gene's germline CDR1 is KGHSH and CDR2 LQKENI. Trimming pared 2 bases from V and 5 bases from J, leaving 1 base between. CDR3 length equals 12 residues. CDR3 loop: CASSPDNSPLHF. The CDR3 nucleotides read TGTGCCAGCTCACCAGATAATTCACCCCTCCACTTT.

A remark on this clonotype: Germline and junction disagree at one end, which may indicate a read error. The gene calls are TRBV28 and TRBJ2-7; D possibly corresponds to TRBD2 (5 bases). CDR3 size: 12 residues. CDR1 and CDR2 from the germline V gene are MDHEN and SYDVKM. The DNA for the CDR3 is TGTGCCAGCACATCTGGAGACTACGAGCAGCACTTC. This sequence encodes CASTSGDYEQHF.

In its sample, this clonotype was seen a few times. This chain links TRBV27 with TRBJ2-1; TRBD1 is a possible D gene (5 bases). Germline loops: CDR1 MNHEY, CDR2 SMNVEV (reference sequence). Trimming removed 2 bases from V and 5 bases from J, with 10 bases in between. The CDR3 consists of 14 residues. In DNA form, the CDR3 reads TGTGCCAGCAGTTTAGGGGCTACCCACAATGAGCAGTTCTTC. Amino acid sequence: CASSLGATHNEQFF.

This chain connects TRBV19 to TRBJ2-1; 11 bases match TRBD2. The CDR3 totals 20 residues. CDR1 is LNHDA and CDR2 is SQIVND in the germline V gene (reference sequence). V shed 2 bases, J shed 0 bases, and the junction held 12 bases outside the gene matches. CDR3 region: CASSIIGTSGFPSSYNEQFF. The CDR3 DNA reads TGTGCCAGTAGTATAATCGGGACTAGCGGATTTCCTAGCTCCTACAATGAGCAGTTCTTC.

The table lists this clonotype with many counts. The chain links TRBV20-1 to TRBJ1-6; 7 nucleotides match TRBD1. The CDR3 sequence is 14 residues long. Germline V gene lookup returns CDR1 DFQATT and CDR2 SNEGSKA (reference sequence). V dropped 1 base and J dropped 6; count of bases not matched to a gene: 3. As DNA, the CDR3 is TGCAGTGCTAGAGGAGGGACAGCTAATTCACCCCTCCACTTT. Encoded protein: CSARGGTANSPLHF.

The gene calls are TRBV20-1 and TRBJ1-6; weak D call: TRBD1 (5 bases). The CDR3 runs to 14 residues. Germline CDR1 and CDR2: DFQATT and SNEGSKA (reference sequence). Trimming stripped 1 base from V and 6 bases from J, with 10 bases between. CDR3 DNA sequence: TGCAGTGCTAGAGTGGGGGTAACTAATTCACCCCTCCACTTT. As protein: CSARVGVTNSPLHF.

This clonotype occurred a few times. The J gene is TRBJ2-3, the V gene TRBV4-2; the match to TRBD1 covers 10 bases. V lost 4 bases to trimming and J lost 6 bases; unmatched junction nucleotides: 10. Looked up from germline, CDR1 is LGHNA and CDR2 is YNFKEQ. This CDR3 is built from 16 residues. The CDR3 region has the DNA TGTGCCAGCAGCCTAGACCGGACAGGGGGTAGGGATACGCAGTATTTT. Its protein product is CASSLDRTGGRDTQYF.